The clone carrying this T cell receptor (beta chain) was found many times. The sample is drawn from a study of Graves' ophthalmopathy and Graves' hyperthyroidism. Deletions cut 5 bases from V and 9 bases from J, with 17 bases between. Germline V gives CDR1 MNHEY, CDR2 SMNVEV (reference sequence). This CDR3 is built from 15 residues. Amplifying from RNA transcripts, the study obtained TCR beta CDR3 regions. Second-round multiplex PCR came after a first-round RT-PCR that employed HTBI primers. TCRdb analysed the multiplex PCR reads with MiXCR anew, one entry per CDR3 protein. The top ten hold approximately 39% of the sample, which has 200,000 to 250,000 distinct CDR3 sequences, roughly 21% seen once.

The sequenced sample was peripheral blood. V usage is TRBV27 and J usage is TRBJ1-6; D may be TRBD1 (5 bases). The TCR comes from a woman in her 50s with Graves' ophthalmopathy. The DNA for the CDR3 is TGTGCCAGCAGTCTCGGGACCGGCGGCGGTTCACCCCTCCACTTT. Protein sequence: CASSLGTGGGSPLHF.